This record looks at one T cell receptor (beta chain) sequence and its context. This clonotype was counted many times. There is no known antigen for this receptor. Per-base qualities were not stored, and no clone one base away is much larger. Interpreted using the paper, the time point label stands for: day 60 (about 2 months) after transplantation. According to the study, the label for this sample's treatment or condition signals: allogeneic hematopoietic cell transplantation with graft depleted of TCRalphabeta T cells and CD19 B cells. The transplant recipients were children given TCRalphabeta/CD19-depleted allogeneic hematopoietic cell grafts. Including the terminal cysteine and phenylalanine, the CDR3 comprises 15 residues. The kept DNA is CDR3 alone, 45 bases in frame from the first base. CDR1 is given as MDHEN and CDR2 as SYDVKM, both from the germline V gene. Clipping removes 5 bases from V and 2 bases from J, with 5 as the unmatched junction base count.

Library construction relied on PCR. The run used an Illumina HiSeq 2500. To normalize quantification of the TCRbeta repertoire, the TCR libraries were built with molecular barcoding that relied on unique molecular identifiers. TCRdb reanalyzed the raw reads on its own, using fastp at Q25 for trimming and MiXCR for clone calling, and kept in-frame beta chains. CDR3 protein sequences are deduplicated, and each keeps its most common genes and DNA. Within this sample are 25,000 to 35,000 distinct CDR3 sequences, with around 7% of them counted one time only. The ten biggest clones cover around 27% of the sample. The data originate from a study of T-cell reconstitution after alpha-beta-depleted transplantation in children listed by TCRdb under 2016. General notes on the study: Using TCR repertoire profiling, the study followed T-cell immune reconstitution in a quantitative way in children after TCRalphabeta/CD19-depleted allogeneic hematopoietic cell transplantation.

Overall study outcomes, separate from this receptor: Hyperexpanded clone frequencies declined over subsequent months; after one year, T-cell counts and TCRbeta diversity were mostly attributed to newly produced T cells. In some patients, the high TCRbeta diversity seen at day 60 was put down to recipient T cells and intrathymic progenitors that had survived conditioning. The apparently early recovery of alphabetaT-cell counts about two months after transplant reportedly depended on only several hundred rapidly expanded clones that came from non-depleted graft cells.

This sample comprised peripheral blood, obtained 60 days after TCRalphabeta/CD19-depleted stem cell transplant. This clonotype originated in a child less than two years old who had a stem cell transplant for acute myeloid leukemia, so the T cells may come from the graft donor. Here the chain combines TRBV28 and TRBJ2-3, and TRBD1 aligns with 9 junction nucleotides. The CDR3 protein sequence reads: CASSGQGRDTDTQYF. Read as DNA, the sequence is TGTGCCAGCAGTGGACAGGGGAGGGACACAGATACGCAGTATTTT.